The next 27 T cell receptor beta chains were all read from a single sample in a study of persistence of HIV-infected CD4 T cells. For these TCRs, the target antigens are not known. Nonspecific anti-CD3/anti-CD28 bead stimulation represents the broad CD4+ T cell repertoire. CD4+ T cells upregulating both CD40 ligand and CD69 were sorted as responding cells. Sequencing used immunoSEQ version 4 in survey mode. The protocol was immunoSEQ multiplex PCR, while the TCRdb copy is restricted to in-frame clones and leaves out a portion. The data contain 35,000 to 55,000 clones, around 89% of them singletons. Source: CD4+ T cells sorted from PBMCs after approximately 19-hour stimulation, taken from a patient who received antiretroviral therapy. Receptors were obtained from an adult man with HIV who was CMV-seropositive.

This clone was counted only a few times. The chain carries TRBV4-1 and TRBJ1-3; D not certain. Trimming shortened V by 0 bases and J by 5 bases, and 2 bases separated the two germline ends. Germline CDR1 and CDR2: MGHRA and YSYEKL. The CDR3 runs to 12 residues. Written as DNA, the CDR3 is TGCGCCAGCAGCCAAGATAGAAACACCATATATTTT. It specifies CASSQDRNTIYF.

The chain couples TRBV15 to TRBJ1-2; D ambiguous. V lost 3 bases and J lost 0, with 11 bases in between. Germline V CDR1 and CDR2: LNHNV, YYDKDF (reference sequence). The CDR3 consists of 15 residues. CDR3 DNA sequence: TGTGCCACCAGCAGGGACCGCACTTCTAACTATGGCTACACCTTC. Residues: CATSRDRTSNYGYTF.

The chain joins TRBV3-1 (or the pseudogene TRBV3-2) to TRBJ2-3, with D perhaps being TRBD1 or TRBD2 (5 bases each). V was clipped by 3 bases and J by 6 bases, with 13 bases between them. This CDR3 is 14 amino acids long. CDR1 and CDR2 (germline): LGHDT, YNNKEL (reference sequence). CDR3 coding DNA: TGTGCCAGCAGCCAGGGACCCTTGGCTGATACGCAGTATTTT. Encoded protein: CASSQGPLADTQYF.

As DNA, the CDR3 is TGTGCCACCAGTGATCCACAGGGAGGCAATCAGCCCCAGCATTTT. This translates into CATSDPQGGNQPQHF. The chain has TRBV24-1 and TRBJ1-5, with a weak D call TRBD1 (6 bases). CDR3 size: 15 residues. V was pared by 3 bases and J by 2 bases, with 10 bases between. From germline, CDR1 is KGHDR and CDR2 SFDVKD.

This chain links TRBV7-9 with TRBJ2-7, with D maybe TRBD2 (6 bases). The germline V gene has CDR1 SEHNR and CDR2 FQNEAQ (reference sequence). The CDR3 has 14 amino acids. Trimming left V 0 bases short and J 11 bases short, with 17 bases between. In DNA form, the CDR3 reads TGTGCCAGCAGCTTAGCGGACAAAAGGACTAAGAAGTACTTC. Translation: CASSLADKRTKKYF.

This clone came up a few times. The chain joins TRBV5-1 to TRBJ1-6; D call uncertain. The V gene's germline CDR1 is SGHRS and CDR2 YFSETQ. V gave up 5 bases and J gave up 7 bases, with 16 bases separating them. This CDR3 spans 15 amino acids. CDR3 region: CASSSTAYLNSPLHF. CDR3 bases: TGCGCCAGCAGTTCCACAGCTTACTTGAATTCACCCCTCCACTTT.

This clone was recorded once. The rearrangement joins TRBV6-6 to TRBJ1-5; 8 bases match TRBD1. With 6 bases clipped from V and 2 bases from J, the junction kept 9 bases outside the gene matches. Germline V gene sequence: CDR1 MNHNY, CDR2 SVGAGI (reference sequence). This CDR3 comprises 16 residues. CDR3 sequence (DNA): TGTGCCAGCAGCCTCCAGGGGGCAAGCGGCAATCAGCCCCAGCATTTT. Residues: CASSLQGASGNQPQHF.

This chain connects TRBV28 to TRBJ2-3, with 9 positions matching TRBD1. The length of the CDR3 is 17 residues. The germline V gene has CDR1 MDHEN and CDR2 SYDVKM. Trimming cost V 1 base and J 1 base; bases outside gene matches: 6. CDR3 nucleotides: TGTGCCAGCAGTTTATCGGGGACAGGGAAGCGCACAGATACGCAGTATTTT. Translating gives CASSLSGTGKRTDTQYF.

This chain uses TRBV18 with TRBJ1-5; no clear D gene. CDR3 length: 14 amino acids. V gave up 4 bases and J gave up 3 bases, with 10 bases separating them. Germline V gene data show CDR1 as KGHSH and CDR2 as LQKENI. CDR3 protein: CASSLTRINQPQHF. Here the CDR3 DNA reads TGTGCCAGCTCACTCACTAGGATCAATCAGCCCCAGCATTTT. The whole variable domain, filled in from reference TRBV18 and TRBJ1-5, reads NAGVMQNPRHLVRRRGQEARLRCSPMKGHSHVYWYRQLPEEGLKFMVYLQKENIIDESGMPKERFSAEFPKEGPSILRIQQVVRGDSAAYFCASSLTRINQPQHFGDGTRLSIL.

This clone was picked up a small number of times. V usage is TRBV5-4 and J usage is TRBJ2-7; 9 nucleotides agree with TRBD2. The CDR3 consists of 17 residues. Looked up from germline, CDR1 is SGHNT and CDR2 is YYREEE (reference sequence). The J segment lost 0 bases and the V segment lost 0 bases, leaving 7 bases of the junction unmatched. CDR3: CASSLEAAGGASYEQYF. As DNA, the CDR3 is TGTGCCAGCAGCTTGGAAGCGGCGGGGGGGGCCTCCTACGAGCAGTACTTC.

This chain joins TRBV27 and TRBJ1-5; D call uncertain. Trimming left V 6 bases short and J 0 bases short, with 6 bases between. CDR1 and CDR2 (germline): MNHEY, SMNVEV (reference sequence). CDR3 size: 13 residues. CDR3 loop: CASRGFSNQPQHF. Written as DNA, the CDR3 is TGTGCCAGCAGGGGGTTTAGCAATCAGCCCCAGCATTTT.

V is TRBV6-5 and J is TRBJ1-5, with 8 bases matching TRBD1. CDR3 size: 14 residues. The J segment lost 11 bases and the V segment lost 4 bases, leaving 10 bases of the junction unmatched. Germline values: CDR1 MNHEY, CDR2 SVGAGI. The CDR3 region is CASSLNRQGRAQHF. CDR3 sequence (DNA): TGTGCCAGCAGTTTAAACCGACAGGGGAGAGCCCAGCATTTT.

The gene calls are TRBV28 and TRBJ1-2; TRBD1 agrees at 7 bases. This CDR3 spans 16 amino acids. Germline V lookup: CDR1 MDHEN, CDR2 SYDVKM. V was clipped by 2 bases and J by 0 bases; unmatched bases: 6. CDR3 sequence: CASSLQDRPANYGYTF. DNA for the CDR3: TGTGCCAGCAGTTTACAGGACAGGCCAGCTAACTATGGCTACACCTTC.

The V gene is TRBV3-1 (or the pseudogene TRBV3-2), the J gene TRBJ2-3, with 9 bases lining up with TRBD1. Looked up from germline, CDR1 is LGHDT and CDR2 is YNNKEL (reference sequence). This CDR3 comprises 16 residues. The junction had 15 bases not matched to a gene; V was cut back by 6 bases and J by 8 bases. The DNA of the CDR3 is TGTGCCAGCAGTCCAAGTCCGGGACAGGGAGCATCTACGCAGTATTTT. It codes for CASSPSPGQGASTQYF.

The chain has TRBV5-4 and TRBJ2-3; D might be TRBD1 (6 bases). In germline, CDR1 is SGHNT, CDR2 YYREEE (reference sequence). CDR3 length: 17 residues. V lost 0 bases, J lost 3 bases, and 17 bases lay in between. As DNA, the CDR3 is TGTGCCAGCAGCTTGGGGGGGCAGGGCCCTAGGACAGATACGCAGTATTTT. As protein: CASSLGGQGPRTDTQYF.

V is TRBV24-1 and J is TRBJ2-1, with 10 bases lining up with TRBD2. CDR1 KGHDR and CDR2 SFDVKD come from the germline V gene. The CDR3 contains 14 residues. V shed 9 bases and J 8 bases; nucleotides not matched to a gene: 9. CDR3 region: CATQNSGGLYEQFF. The CDR3 region has the DNA TGTGCCACCCAAAATAGCGGGGGGTTATATGAGCAGTTCTTC.

The genes are TRBV30 and TRBJ2-6, with TRBD2 as a possible D gene (6 bases). In germline, CDR1 is GTSNPN, CDR2 SVGIG (reference sequence). Trimming removed 4 bases at V and 0 bases at J, with 19 bases between. This CDR3 has 18 amino acids. The CDR3 nucleotides read TGTGCCTGGACCCTCCAGAGGGGAGCGGGCTCTGGGGCCAACGTCCTGACTTTC. It is translated as CAWTLQRGAGSGANVLTF.

V gene TRBV19 combines with J gene TRBJ1-1, with a possible D match to TRBD1 (6 bases). The CDR3 is 15 amino acids. The V end was cut by 3 bases, the J end by 4 bases, with 15 bases between. Germline V CDR1 and CDR2: LNHDA, SQIVND (reference sequence). This CDR3 reads CASSILRAGATEAFF. The CDR3 nucleotides read TGTGCCAGTAGTATTTTAAGAGCAGGGGCCACTGAAGCTTTCTTT.

The V and J genes are TRBV20-1 and TRBJ2-3, with no clear D. Germline assignment: CDR1 DFQATT and CDR2 SNEGSKA (reference sequence). The CDR3 covers 11 residues. V was pared by 7 bases and J by 5 bases, with 10 bases between. For the CDR3, the DNA is TGCAGTGGGTCCCTGGAAGATACGCAGTATTTT. This codes for CSGSLEDTQYF.

The chain combines TRBV28 with TRBJ2-2; 9 bases map to TRBD1. Trimming took 8 bases from V and 7 from J; bases not matched to a gene: 8. The CDR3 is made up of 14 amino acids. CDR1 is MDHEN, CDR2 SYDVKM, per germline. The CDR3 is CASWGTGKVGELFF. Here the CDR3 DNA reads TGTGCCAGCTGGGGGACAGGGAAGGTCGGGGAGCTGTTTTTT. Filled out from reference TRBV28 and TRBJ2-2, the complete variable domain reads DVKVTQSSRYLVKRTGEKVFLECVQDMDHENMFWYRQDPGLGLRLIYFSYDVKMKEKGDIPEGYSVSREKKERFSLILESASTNQTSMYLCASWGTGKVGELFFGEGSRLTVL.

The chain uses TRBV29-1 and TRBJ2-3; D ambiguous. The CDR3 contains 14 residues. From germline, CDR1 is SQVTM and CDR2 ANQGSEA. The V end lost 4 bases, the J end lost 1 base, and 12 bases lay between the germline ends. This chain's CDR3 is CSVVRRLGTDTQYF. Written as DNA, the CDR3 is TGCAGCGTTGTTCGGCGACTGGGCACAGATACGCAGTATTTT.

The rearrangement uses TRBV9 and TRBJ1-2; no clear D. Germline assignment: CDR1 SGDLS and CDR2 YYNGEE. The CDR3 consists of 15 residues. Trimming stripped 0 bases from V and 4 bases from J, with 13 bases between. The CDR3 loop is CASSVVSGVGYGYTF. The CDR3 nucleotides are TGTGCCAGCAGCGTAGTTTCGGGAGTTGGCTATGGCTACACCTTC. Full variable domain (remainder filled in from reference TRBV9 and TRBJ1-2): DSGVTQTPKHLITATGQRVTLRCSPRSGDLSVYWYQQSLDQGLQFLIQYYNGEERAKGNILERFSAQQFPDLHSELNLSSLELGDSALYFCASSVVSGVGYGYTFGSGTRLTVV.

The chain recombines TRBV5-5 with TRBJ2-5; 11 bases are shared with TRBD1. CDR1 and CDR2 from the germline V gene are SGHKS and YYEKEE (reference sequence). After removal of 2 bases from V and 5 bases from J, the junction contained 11 bases not matched to a gene. The CDR3 spans 17 residues. The CDR3 DNA reads TGTGCCAGCAGCTTACCCCCCGGGACAGGGGGGTCGGAGACCCAGTACTTC. As protein: CASSLPPGTGGSETQYF. The whole variable domain, filled in from reference TRBV5-5 and TRBJ2-5, reads DAGVTQSPTHLIKTRGQQVTLRCSPISGHKSVSWYQQVLGQGPQFIFQYYEKEERGRGNFPDRFSARQFPNYSSELNVNALLLGDSALYLCASSLPPGTGGSETQYFGPGTRLLVL.

The chain combines TRBV3-1 (or the pseudogene TRBV3-2) with TRBJ1-1; D unclear. CDR1 is LGHDT and CDR2 is YNNKEL in the germline V gene (reference sequence). The CDR3 spans 15 residues. V shed 4 bases and J shed 0 bases, with 12 bases lying between them. DNA for the CDR3: TGTGCCAGCAGCCGAGAGGCGGCCATGAACACTGAAGCTTTCTTT. Its translation is CASSREAAMNTEAFF.

The rearrangement links TRBV19 to TRBJ2-4; no firm D call. The germline CDR1 and CDR2 sequences are LNHDA and SQIVND (reference sequence). The germline V and J ends were trimmed by 6 bases and 0 bases, with 12 bases remaining between them. The CDR3 loop spans 15 amino acids. The CDR3 loop is CASRGLGLAKNIQYF. The CDR3 DNA sequence: TGTGCCAGTAGGGGGTTGGGTTTAGCCAAAAACATTCAGTACTTC.

Comment on this clone: Other nucleotide sequences in the sample specify the same CDR3. V usage is TRBV5-1 and J usage is TRBJ1-4; a weak D match, TRBD1 (5 bases). V dropped 2 bases and J dropped 4 bases, with 12 bases sitting between them. This CDR3 has 15 residues. CDR1 and CDR2 (germline): SGHRS, YFSETQ. The chain's CDR3 is CASSLSQGGNEKLFF. CDR3 nucleotide sequence: TGCGCCAGCAGCTTAAGTCAGGGCGGTAATGAAAAACTGTTTTTT.

The rearrangement uses TRBV6-4 and TRBJ1-3; D is unresolved. The V end was cut by 0 bases, the J end by 2 bases, with 8 bases between. Looked up from germline, CDR1 is MRHNA and CDR2 is SNTAGT. The CDR3 consists of 15 residues. CDR3 residues: CASSDSTGPGNTIYF. CDR3 DNA: TGTGCCAGCAGTGACTCGACCGGCCCTGGAAACACCATATATTTT.